Below, 8 T cell receptor beta chains from the same sample are listed, as sequenced in a study of T cells in Graves' hyperthyroidism and ophthalmopathy. TCR beta CDR3 regions were amplified from RNA. An initial round of RT-PCR targeting the TCR CDR3 relied on the HTBI primer set. TCRdb reanalysed the multiplex PCR reads using MiXCR and keeps one entry per CDR3 protein. The top ten clones hold roughly 29% of a sample with about half a million distinct CDR3 sequences, 15% to 20% of them seen once. The sequenced material came from blood. The receptors here all came from a woman under 40 with Graves' ophthalmopathy.

This clonotype showed up many times. This chain joins TRBV7-9 and TRBJ1-1; D gene ambiguous. Germline V gene sequence: CDR1 SEHNR, CDR2 FQNEAQ (reference sequence). V was clipped by 8 bases and J by 2 bases, with 12 bases between them. The CDR3 spans 13 residues. The CDR3 nucleotides are TGTGCCAGCGGGTTTACTGTTAACACTGAAGCTTTCTTT. Translation gives CASGFTVNTEAFF.

This clonotype was counted a few times. The rearrangement joins TRBV10-3 to TRBJ1-5; 7 bases agree with TRBD1. CDR3 length: 15 residues. V trimming: 3 bases; J trimming: 0 bases; junction bases outside the gene matches: 2. From germline, CDR1 is ENHRY and CDR2 SYGVKD. CDR3: CAISDRGTSNQPQHF. CDR3 sequence (DNA): TGTGCCATCAGTGACAGGGGGACTAGCAATCAGCCCCAGCATTTT.

The rearrangement uses TRBV5-4 and TRBJ2-3; 12 bases agree with TRBD2. The CDR3 has 17 residues. The germline V gene has CDR1 SGHNT and CDR2 YYREEE (reference sequence). The ends lost 0 bases at V and 4 bases at J; junction bases unmatched: 6. CDR3 protein: CASSLEASGRVSDTQYF. CDR3 bases: TGTGCCAGCAGCTTGGAGGCTAGCGGGAGGGTATCAGATACGCAGTATTTT.

This clonotype was seen a few times. The rearrangement joins TRBV19 to TRBJ1-5; no firm D call. Trimming stripped 0 bases from V and 3 bases from J, with 6 bases between. This CDR3 comprises 14 residues. Germline V CDR1 and CDR2: LNHDA, SQIVND (reference sequence). The CDR3 DNA sequence: TGTGCCAGTAGTATAGACGACTTCAATCAGCCCCAGCATTTT. The encoded protein is CASSIDDFNQPQHF. Supplemented by reference TRBV19 and TRBJ1-5, the full variable domain reads DGGITQSPKYLFRKEGQNVTLSCEQNLNHDAMYWYRQDPGQGLRLIYYSQIVNDFQKGDIAEGYSVSREKKESFPLTVTSAQKNPTAFYLCASSIDDFNQPQHFGDGTRLSIL.

This rearrangement joins TRBV7-9 to TRBJ2-1; D may correspond to TRBD1 or TRBD2 (5 bases each). V dropped 5 bases and J dropped 9 bases, with 23 bases sitting between them. The CDR3 is 16 residues long. CDR1 is SEHNR, CDR2 FQNEAQ, per germline (reference sequence). The CDR3 DNA reads TGTGCCAGCAGCGTGGCGCCGGGGCCAGGATATGGTGAGCAGTTCTTC. Translated: CASSVAPGPGYGEQFF.

There are many counts of this clonotype. J is TRBJ2-3 and V is TRBV3-1; 8 nucleotides match TRBD2. V was clipped by 0 bases and J by 0 bases; unmatched bases: 8. The germline V gene has CDR1 LGHDT and CDR2 YNNKEL (reference sequence). The CDR3 runs 18 residues. CDR3 sequence reads: CASSQDYPTSGSTDTQYF. The CDR3, as DNA: TGTGCCAGCAGCCAAGATTACCCCACTAGCGGAAGCACAGATACGCAGTATTTT.

This chain joins TRBV7-9 and TRBJ2-7, with 8 bases aligning to TRBD2. This CDR3 contains 16 residues. V was pared by 0 bases and J by 0 bases, with 4 bases of the junction left unmatched. Per the germline V gene, CDR1 is SEHNR and CDR2 is FQNEAQ (reference sequence). The CDR3 loop reads CASSLAASGSSYEQYF. The CDR3 nucleotides read TGTGCCAGCAGCTTAGCGGCTAGCGGGTCCTCCTACGAGCAGTACTTC.

This clonotype occurred a few times. The chain couples TRBV7-9 to TRBJ2-3; TRBD1 aligns across 9 bases. The CDR3 covers 17 residues. The V segment lost 4 bases and the J segment 3 bases; nucleotides outside the gene matches: 11. The germline V gene has CDR1 SEHNR and CDR2 FQNEAQ (reference sequence). CDR3 nucleotide sequence: TGTGCCAGCAGCTCCACGACACAGGGGGCCCAAACAGATACGCAGTATTTT. It translates to CASSSTTQGAQTDTQYF.